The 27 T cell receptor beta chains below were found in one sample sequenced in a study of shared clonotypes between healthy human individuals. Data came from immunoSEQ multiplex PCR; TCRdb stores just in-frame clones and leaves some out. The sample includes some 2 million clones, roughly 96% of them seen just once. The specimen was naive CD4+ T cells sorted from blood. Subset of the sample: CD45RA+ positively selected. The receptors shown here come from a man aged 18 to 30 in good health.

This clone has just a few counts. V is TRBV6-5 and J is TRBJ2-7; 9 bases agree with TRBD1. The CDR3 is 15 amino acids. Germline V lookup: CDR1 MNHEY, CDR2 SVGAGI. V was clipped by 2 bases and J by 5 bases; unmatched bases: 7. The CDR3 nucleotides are TGTGCCAGCAGTTACCGGCGGACAGGGGTCCACGAGCAGTACTTC. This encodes CASSYRRTGVHEQYF.

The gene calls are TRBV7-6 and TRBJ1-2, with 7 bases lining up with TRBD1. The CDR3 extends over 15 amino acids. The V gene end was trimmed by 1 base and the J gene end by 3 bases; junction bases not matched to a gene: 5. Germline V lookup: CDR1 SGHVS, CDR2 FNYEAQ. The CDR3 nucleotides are TGTGCCAGCAGCTTAGGAGGGGGCTTGGACTATGGCTACACCTTC. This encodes CASSLGGGLDYGYTF.

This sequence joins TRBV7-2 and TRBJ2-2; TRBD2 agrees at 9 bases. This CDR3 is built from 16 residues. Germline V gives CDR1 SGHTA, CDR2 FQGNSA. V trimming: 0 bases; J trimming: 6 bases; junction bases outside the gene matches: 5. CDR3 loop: CASSLALSGSPGELFF. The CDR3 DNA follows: TGTGCCAGCAGCTTAGCGCTTAGCGGGAGTCCCGGGGAGCTGTTTTTT.

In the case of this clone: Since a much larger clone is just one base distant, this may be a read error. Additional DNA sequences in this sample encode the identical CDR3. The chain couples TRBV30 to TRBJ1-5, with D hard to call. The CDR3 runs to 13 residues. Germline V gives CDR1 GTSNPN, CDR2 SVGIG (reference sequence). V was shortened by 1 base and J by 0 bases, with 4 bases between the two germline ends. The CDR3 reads CAWSGGSNQPQHF. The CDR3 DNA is TGTGCCTGGAGTGGCGGTAGCAATCAGCCCCAGCATTTT.

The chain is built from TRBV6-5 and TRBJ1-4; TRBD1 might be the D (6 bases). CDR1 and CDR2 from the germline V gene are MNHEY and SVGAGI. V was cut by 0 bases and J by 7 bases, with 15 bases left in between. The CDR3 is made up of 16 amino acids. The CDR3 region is CASSYSTGGGGEKLFF. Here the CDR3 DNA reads TGTGCCAGCAGTTACTCGACGGGAGGGGGTGGTGAAAAACTGTTTTTT.

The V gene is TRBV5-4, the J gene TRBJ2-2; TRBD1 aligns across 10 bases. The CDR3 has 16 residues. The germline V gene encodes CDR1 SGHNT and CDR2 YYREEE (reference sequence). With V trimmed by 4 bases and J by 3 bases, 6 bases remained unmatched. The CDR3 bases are TGTGCCAGCAGCGAAAAGACAGGGGGCGACACCGGGGAGCTGTTTTTT. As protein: CASSEKTGGDTGELFF.

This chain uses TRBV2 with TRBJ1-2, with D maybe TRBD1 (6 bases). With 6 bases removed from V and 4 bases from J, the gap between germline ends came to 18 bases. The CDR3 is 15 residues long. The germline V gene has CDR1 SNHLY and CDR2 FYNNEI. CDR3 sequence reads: CASSYTEQGPYGYTF. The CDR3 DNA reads TGTGCCAGCAGCTACACTGAACAGGGTCCCTATGGCTACACCTTC.

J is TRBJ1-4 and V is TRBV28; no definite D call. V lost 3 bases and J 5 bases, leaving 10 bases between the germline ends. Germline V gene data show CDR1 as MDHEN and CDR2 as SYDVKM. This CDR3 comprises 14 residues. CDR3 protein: CASSFSGGNEKLFF. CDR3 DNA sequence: TGTGCCAGCAGTTTCTCGGGTGGGAATGAAAAACTGTTTTTT.

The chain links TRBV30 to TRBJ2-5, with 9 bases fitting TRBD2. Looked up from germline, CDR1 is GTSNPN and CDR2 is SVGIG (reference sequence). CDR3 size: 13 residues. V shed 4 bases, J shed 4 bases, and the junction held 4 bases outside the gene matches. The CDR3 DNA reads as TGTGCCTGGACCCTGACTAGCGGAGAGACCCAGTACTTC. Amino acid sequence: CAWTLTSGETQYF. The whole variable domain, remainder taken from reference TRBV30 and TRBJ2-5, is SQTIHQWPATLVQPVGSPLSLECTVEGTSNPNLYWYRQAAGRGLQLLFYSVGIGQISSEVPQNLSASRPQDRQFILSSKKLLLSDSGFYLCAWTLTSGETQYFGPGTRLLVL.

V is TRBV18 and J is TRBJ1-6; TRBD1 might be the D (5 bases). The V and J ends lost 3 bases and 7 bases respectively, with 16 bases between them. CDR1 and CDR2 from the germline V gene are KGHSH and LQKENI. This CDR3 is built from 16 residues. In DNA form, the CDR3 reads TGTGCCAGCTCACCTCTAGGGGAAGGACGAAATTCACCCCTCCACTTT. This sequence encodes CASSPLGEGRNSPLHF.

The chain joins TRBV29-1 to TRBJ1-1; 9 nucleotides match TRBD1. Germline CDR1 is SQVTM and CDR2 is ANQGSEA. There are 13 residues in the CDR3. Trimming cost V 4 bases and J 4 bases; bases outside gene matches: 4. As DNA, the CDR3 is TGCAGCGTTGGGACAGGGGCGAGCACTGAAGCTTTCTTT. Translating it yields CSVGTGASTEAFF. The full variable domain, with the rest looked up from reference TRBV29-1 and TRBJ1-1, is SAVISQKPSRDICQRGTSLTIQCQVDSQVTMMFWYRQQPGQSLTLIATANQGSEATYESGFVIDKFPISRPNLTFSTLTVSNMSPEDSSIYLCSVGTGASTEAFFGQGTRLTVV.

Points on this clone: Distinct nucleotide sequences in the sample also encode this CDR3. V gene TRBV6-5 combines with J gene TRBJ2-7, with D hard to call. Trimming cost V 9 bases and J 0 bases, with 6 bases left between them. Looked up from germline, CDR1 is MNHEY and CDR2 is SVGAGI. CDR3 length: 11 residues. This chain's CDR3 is CASSHSYEQYF. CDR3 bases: TGTGCCAGTTCCCACTCCTACGAGCAGTACTTC.

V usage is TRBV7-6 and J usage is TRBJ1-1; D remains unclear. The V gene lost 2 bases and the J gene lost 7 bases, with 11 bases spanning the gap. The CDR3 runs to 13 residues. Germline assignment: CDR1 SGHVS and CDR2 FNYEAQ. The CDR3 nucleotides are TGTGCCAGCAGCTTAAACTTTCAGCTTGAAGCTTTCTTT. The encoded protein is CASSLNFQLEAFF.

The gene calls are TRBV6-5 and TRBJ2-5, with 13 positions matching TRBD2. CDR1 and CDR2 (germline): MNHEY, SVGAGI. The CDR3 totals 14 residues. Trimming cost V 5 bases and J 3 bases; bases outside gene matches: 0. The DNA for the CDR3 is TGTGCCAGCAGTACTAGCGGGGGGGAAGAGACCCAGTACTTC. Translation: CASSTSGGEETQYF.

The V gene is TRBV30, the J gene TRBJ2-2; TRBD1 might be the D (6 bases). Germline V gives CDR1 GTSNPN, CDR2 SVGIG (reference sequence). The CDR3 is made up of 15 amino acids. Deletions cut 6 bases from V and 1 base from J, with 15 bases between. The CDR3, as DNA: TGTGCCTGCTACCCGGGACACAGGAACACCGGGGAGCTGTTTTTT. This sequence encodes CACYPGHRNTGELFF.

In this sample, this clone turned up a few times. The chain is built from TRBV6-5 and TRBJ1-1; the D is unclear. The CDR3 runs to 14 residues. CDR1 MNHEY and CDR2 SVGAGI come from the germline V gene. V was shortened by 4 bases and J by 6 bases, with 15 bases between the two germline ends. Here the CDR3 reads CASSSFLTGSEAFF. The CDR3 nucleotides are TGTGCCAGCAGTTCTTTCCTGACGGGCTCTGAAGCTTTCTTT.

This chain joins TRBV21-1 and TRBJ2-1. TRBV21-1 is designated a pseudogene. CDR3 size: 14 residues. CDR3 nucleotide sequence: TGTGCCAGCAGCAAAAGAGACCAGAGTTCTGAGCAGTTCTTC. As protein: CASSKRDQSSEQFF.

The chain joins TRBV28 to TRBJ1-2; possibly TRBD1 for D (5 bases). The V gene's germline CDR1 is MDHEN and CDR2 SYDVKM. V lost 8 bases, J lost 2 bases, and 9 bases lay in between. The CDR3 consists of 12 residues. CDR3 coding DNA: TGTGCCAGCGTTCGACAGAACTATGGCTACACCTTC. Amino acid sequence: CASVRQNYGYTF.

Written as DNA, the CDR3 is TGTGCCAGCTCACCATCGGGACTAGCGGGGGGTTTAAAAGAGACCCAGTACTTC. It is translated as CASSPSGLAGGLKETQYF. This rearrangement joins TRBV18 to TRBJ2-5, with TRBD2 matching 15 bases. The CDR3 contains 18 residues. V was clipped by 2 bases and J by 3 bases; unmatched bases: 7. CDR1 KGHSH and CDR2 LQKENI come from the germline V gene.

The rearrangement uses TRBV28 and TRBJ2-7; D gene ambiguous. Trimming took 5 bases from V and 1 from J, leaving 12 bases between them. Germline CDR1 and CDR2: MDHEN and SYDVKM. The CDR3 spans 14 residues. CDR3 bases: TGTGCCAGCAGTAGTAGTAAAGGTTCCTACGAGCAGTACTTC. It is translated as CASSSSKGSYEQYF.

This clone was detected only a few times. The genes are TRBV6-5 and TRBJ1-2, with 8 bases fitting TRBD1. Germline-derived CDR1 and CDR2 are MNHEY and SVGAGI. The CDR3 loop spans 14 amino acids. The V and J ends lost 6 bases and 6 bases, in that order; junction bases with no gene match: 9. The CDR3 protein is CASSSGGGRNGYTF. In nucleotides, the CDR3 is TGTGCCAGCAGCTCAGGGGGCGGGAGGAATGGCTACACCTTC.

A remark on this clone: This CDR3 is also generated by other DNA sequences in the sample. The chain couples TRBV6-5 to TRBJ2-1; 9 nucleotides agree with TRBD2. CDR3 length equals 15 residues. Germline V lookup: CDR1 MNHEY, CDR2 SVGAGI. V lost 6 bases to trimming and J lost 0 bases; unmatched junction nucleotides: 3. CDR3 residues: CASSSSGGSYNEQFF. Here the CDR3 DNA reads TGTGCCAGCAGCAGTAGCGGGGGCTCCTACAATGAGCAGTTCTTC.

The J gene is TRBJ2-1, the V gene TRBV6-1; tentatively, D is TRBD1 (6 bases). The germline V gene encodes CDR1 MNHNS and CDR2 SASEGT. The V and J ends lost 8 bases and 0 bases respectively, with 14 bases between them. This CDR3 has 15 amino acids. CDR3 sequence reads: CASSRGGFSYNEQFF. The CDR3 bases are TGTGCCAGCTCCCGAGGGGGATTCTCCTACAATGAGCAGTTCTTC.

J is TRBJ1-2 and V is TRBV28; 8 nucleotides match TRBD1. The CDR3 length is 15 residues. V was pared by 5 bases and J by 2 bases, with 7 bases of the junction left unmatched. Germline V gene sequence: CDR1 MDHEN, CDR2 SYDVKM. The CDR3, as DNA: TGTGCCAGCAGTCCAAGGGACAGGCGAAACTATGGCTACACCTTC. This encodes CASSPRDRRNYGYTF.

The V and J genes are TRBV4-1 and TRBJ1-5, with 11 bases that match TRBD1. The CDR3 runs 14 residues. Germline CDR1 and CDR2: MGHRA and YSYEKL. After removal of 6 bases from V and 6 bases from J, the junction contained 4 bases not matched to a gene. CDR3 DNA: TGCGCCAGCAGTCGGACAGGGGGCATTCAGCCCCAGCATTTT. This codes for CASSRTGGIQPQHF.

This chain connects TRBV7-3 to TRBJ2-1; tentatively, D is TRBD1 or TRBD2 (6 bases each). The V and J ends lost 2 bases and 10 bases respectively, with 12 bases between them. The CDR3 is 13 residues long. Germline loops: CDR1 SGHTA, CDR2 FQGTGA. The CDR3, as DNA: TGTGCCAGCAGCTTACGAGGGGGGAGCGAGCAGTTCTTC. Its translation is CASSLRGGSEQFF.

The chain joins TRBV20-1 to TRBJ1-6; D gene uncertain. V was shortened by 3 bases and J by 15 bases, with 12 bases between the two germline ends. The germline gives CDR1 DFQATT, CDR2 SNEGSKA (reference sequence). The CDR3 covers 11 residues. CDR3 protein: CSASTPELLHF. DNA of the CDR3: TGCAGTGCTAGTACCCCGGAACTCCTCCACTTT.